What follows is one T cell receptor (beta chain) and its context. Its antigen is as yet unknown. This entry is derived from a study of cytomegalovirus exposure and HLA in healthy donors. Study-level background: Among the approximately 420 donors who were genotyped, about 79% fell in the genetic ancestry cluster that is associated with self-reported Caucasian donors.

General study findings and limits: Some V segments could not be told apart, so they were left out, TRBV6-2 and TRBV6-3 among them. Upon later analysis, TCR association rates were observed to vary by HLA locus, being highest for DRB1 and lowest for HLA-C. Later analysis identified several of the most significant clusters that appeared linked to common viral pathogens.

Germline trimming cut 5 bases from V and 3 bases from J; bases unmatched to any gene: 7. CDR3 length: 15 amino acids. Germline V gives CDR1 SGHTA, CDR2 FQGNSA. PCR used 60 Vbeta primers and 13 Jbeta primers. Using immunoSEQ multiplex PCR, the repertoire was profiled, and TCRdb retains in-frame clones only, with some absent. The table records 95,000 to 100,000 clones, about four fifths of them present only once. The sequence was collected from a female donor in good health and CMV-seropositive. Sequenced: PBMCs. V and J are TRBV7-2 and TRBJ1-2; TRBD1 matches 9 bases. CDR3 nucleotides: TGTGCCAGCAGCCCCAGTACAGGGGGCGACTATGGCTACACCTTC. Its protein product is CASSPSTGGDYGYTF. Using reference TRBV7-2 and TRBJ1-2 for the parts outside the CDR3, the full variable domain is GAGVSQSPSNKVTEKGKDVELRCDPISGHTALYWYRQSLGQGLEFLIYFQGNSAPDKSGLPSDRFSAERTGGSVSTLTIQRTQQEDSAVYLCASSPSTGGDYGYTFGSGTRLTVV.